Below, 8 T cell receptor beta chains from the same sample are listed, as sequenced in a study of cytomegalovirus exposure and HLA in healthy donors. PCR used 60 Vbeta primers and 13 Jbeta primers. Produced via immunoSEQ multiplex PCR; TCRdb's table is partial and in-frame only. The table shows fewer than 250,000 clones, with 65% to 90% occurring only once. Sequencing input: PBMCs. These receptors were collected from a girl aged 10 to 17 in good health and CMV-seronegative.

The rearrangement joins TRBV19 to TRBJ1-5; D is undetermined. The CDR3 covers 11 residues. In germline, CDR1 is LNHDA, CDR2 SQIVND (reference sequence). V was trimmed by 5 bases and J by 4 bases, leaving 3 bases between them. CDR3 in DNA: TGTGCCAGTAGTTCGAATCAGCCCCAGCATTTT. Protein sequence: CASSSNQPQHF.

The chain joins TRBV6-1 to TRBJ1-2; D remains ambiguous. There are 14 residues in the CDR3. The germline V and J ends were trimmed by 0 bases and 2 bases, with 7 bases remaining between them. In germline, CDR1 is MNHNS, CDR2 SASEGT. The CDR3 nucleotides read TGTGCCAGCAGTGAAGCCGGGAAAAACTATGGCTACACCTTC. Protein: CASSEAGKNYGYTF.

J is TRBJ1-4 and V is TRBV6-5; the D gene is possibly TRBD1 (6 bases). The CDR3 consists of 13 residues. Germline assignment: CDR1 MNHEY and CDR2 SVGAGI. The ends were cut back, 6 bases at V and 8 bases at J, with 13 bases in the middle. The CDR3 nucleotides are TGTGCCAGCAGCGTACAGGGTCGGGAAAAACTGTTTTTT. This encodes CASSVQGREKLFF.

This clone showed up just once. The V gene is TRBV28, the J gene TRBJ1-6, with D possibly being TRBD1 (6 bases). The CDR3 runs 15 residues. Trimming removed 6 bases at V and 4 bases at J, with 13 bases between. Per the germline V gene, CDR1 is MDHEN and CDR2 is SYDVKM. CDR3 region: CASSPAGAYNSPLHF. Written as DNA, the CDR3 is TGTGCCAGCAGCCCCGCAGGGGCTTATAATTCACCCCTCCACTTT.

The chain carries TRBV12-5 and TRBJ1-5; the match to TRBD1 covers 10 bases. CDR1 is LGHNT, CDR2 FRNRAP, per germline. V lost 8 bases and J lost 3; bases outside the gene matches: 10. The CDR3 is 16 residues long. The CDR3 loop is CASSMTGGMYNQPQHF. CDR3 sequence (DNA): TGTGCTAGTAGTATGACAGGGGGCATGTACAATCAGCCCCAGCATTTT. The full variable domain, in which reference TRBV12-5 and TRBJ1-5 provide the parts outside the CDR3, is DARVTQTPRHKVTEMGQEVTMRCQPILGHNTVFWYRQTMMQGLELLAYFRNRAPLDDSGMPKDRFSAEMPDATLATLKIQPSEPRDSAVYFCASSMTGGMYNQPQHFGDGTRLSIL.

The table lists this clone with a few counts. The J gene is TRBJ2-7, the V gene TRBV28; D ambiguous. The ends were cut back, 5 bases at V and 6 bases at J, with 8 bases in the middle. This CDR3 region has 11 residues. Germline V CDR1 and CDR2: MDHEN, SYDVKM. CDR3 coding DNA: TGTGCCAGCAGTCTGGCCCTCGAGCAGTACTTC. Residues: CASSLALEQYF.

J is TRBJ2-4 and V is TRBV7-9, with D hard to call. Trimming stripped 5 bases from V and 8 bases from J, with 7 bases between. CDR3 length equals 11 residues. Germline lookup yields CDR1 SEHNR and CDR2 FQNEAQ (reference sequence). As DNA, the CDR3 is TGTGCCAGCAGCCGTTCTTACATTCAGTACTTC. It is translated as CASSRSYIQYF.

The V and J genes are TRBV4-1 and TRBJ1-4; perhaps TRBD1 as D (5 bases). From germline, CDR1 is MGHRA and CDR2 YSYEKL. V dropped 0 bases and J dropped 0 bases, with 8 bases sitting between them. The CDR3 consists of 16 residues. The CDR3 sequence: CASSQDQGTTNEKLFF. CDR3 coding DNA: TGCGCCAGCAGCCAAGATCAGGGAACAACTAATGAAAAACTGTTTTTT.